These T cell receptor beta chains were read from a single sample in a study of identical twins. One entry per CDR3 protein results from TCRdb running MiXCR on the 5' RACE reads. The sample has 650,000 to 800,000 distinct CDR3 sequences; about 9.4% are singletons. These data are also associated with another study on yellow fever vaccine responses in identical twins.

Sequencing input: PBMCs. These receptors were obtained from a woman between 18 and 29 years old in good health. Each CDR3 is given with its conserved first and last residue. Fields, in order: D gene, J gene, clone size, V gene, CDR3 protein, CDR3 DNA. D genes are given only for firm matches. Clone size, where shown, is once, few, many, or a class for clones that have expanded.

>NA|TRBJ2-4|few|TRBV25-1
CASSEPGPDIQYF
TGTGCCAGCAGTGAGCCGGGTCCGGACATTCAGTACTTC
>NA|TRBJ2-7|few|TRBV6-2/TRBV6-3
CASSYGQGRVLSGIAYEQYF
TGTGCCAGCAGTTACGGACAGGGAAGGGTCCTTAGCGGGATCGCCTACGAGCAGTACTTC
>NA|TRBJ2-2|NA|TRBV14
CASSSRWGTNTGELFF
TGTGCCAGCAGCTCAAGGTGGGGGACGAACACCGGGGAGCTGTTTTTT
>TRBD2|TRBJ2-1|many|TRBV11-1
CASSLGTGTSGRNNEQFF
TGTGCCAGCAGCTTAGGAACCGGGACTAGCGGCCGAAACAATGAGCAGTTCTTC
>TRBD1|TRBJ2-1|few|TRBV28
CASTTGQLNVGEQFF
TGTGCCAGCACAACGGGACAGTTAAATGTTGGTGAGCAGTTCTTC
>NA|TRBJ1-1|few|TRBV20-1
CSARDPRYSEAFF
TGCAGTGCTAGAGATCCTAGATACTCTGAAGCTTTCTTT
>TRBD2|TRBJ2-1|NA|TRBV7-9
CASSLRLAGDEQFF
TGTGCCAGCAGCCTTCGACTAGCGGGCGATGAGCAGTTCTTC
>NA|TRBJ1-5|many|TRBV12-3/TRBV12-4
CASSAYSQPQHF
TGTGCCAGCAGTGCCTATAGTCAGCCCCAGCATTTT
>TRBD1|TRBJ2-7|few|TRBV20-1
CSARKPGTGLFLEQYF
TGCAGTGCTAGAAAGCCCGGGACAGGCCTATTTTTAGAGCAGTACTTC
>TRBD1|TRBJ2-7|NA|TRBV29-1
CSVLGGHKPFYEQYF
TGCAGCGTCCTAGGGGGCCACAAACCCTTCTACGAGCAGTACTTC
>NA|TRBJ1-5|many|TRBV12-3/TRBV12-4
CASSPEGTTNQPQHF
TGTGCCAGCAGCCCCGAGGGGACCACGAATCAGCCCCAGCATTTT
>TRBD1|TRBJ1-1|many|TRBV3-1
CASSHQGQVGTEAFF
TGTGCCAGCAGCCACCAGGGACAGGTGGGCACTGAAGCTTTCTTT
>TRBD1|TRBJ1-5|few|TRBV25-1
CASRGQGDGRQPQHF
TGTGCCAGCAGGGGACAGGGAGATGGTAGACAGCCCCAGCATTTT
>NA|TRBJ2-1|few|TRBV12-3/TRBV12-4
CASSLADAKSEQFF
TGTGCCAGCAGTTTAGCCGATGCGAAGAGTGAGCAGTTCTTC
>NA|TRBJ2-7|few|TRBV6-5
CASSILDGTGAYEQYF
TGTGCCAGCAGTATACTCGATGGGACGGGTGCCTACGAGCAGTACTTC
>NA|TRBJ2-5|many|TRBV20-1
CSARGVFHQETQYF
TGCAGTGCGAGAGGTGTCTTTCACCAAGAGACCCAGTACTTC
>TRBD1|TRBJ1-2|NA|TRBV27
CATRSNYRDSYGYTF
TGTGCCACCCGATCCAATTACAGGGACAGCTATGGCTACACCTTC
>TRBD1|TRBJ2-1|many|TRBV5-1
CASSRGDRGLYNEQFF
TGCGCCAGCAGCCGTGGGGACAGGGGGCTCTACAATGAGCAGTTCTTC
>NA|TRBJ2-7|many|TRBV12-3/TRBV12-4
CASRPPAGDLPYEQYF
TGTGCCAGCAGGCCCCCGGCAGGGGACTTACCCTACGAGCAGTACTTC
>TRBD2|TRBJ2-3|NA|TRBV20-1
CSADGTSGSTDTQYF
TGCAGTGCGGACGGGACTAGCGGAAGCACAGATACGCAGTATTTT
>TRBD1|TRBJ2-3|NA|TRBV4-2
CASSQRPQGIGTDTQYF
TGTGCCAGCAGCCAACGTCCACAGGGGATAGGCACAGATACGCAGTATTTT
>NA|TRBJ2-1|few|TRBV24-1
CATSDWDSSSYNEQFF
TGTGCCACCAGTGATTGGGACTCGAGCTCCTACAATGAGCAGTTCTTC
>TRBD2|TRBJ2-1|NA|TRBV7-3
CASRAGLANYNEQFF
TGTGCCAGCAGGGCGGGACTAGCGAACTACAATGAGCAGTTCTTC
>NA|TRBJ1-1|few|TRBV20-1
CSASLPGNTEAFF
TGCAGTGCTAGCCTCCCAGGGAACACTGAAGCTTTCTTT
>TRBD1|TRBJ1-6|many|TRBV11-2
CASSQTGNYNSPLHF
TGTGCCAGCAGCCAGACAGGGAATTATAATTCACCCCTCCACTTT
>NA|TRBJ2-7|few|TRBV7-8
CASSSDWYEQYF
TGTGCCAGCAGCTCGGACTGGTACGAGCAGTACTTC
>NA|TRBJ2-3|NA|TRBV6-2/TRBV6-3
CASSGHTDTQYF
TGTGCCAGTTCGGGGCACACAGATACGCAGTATTTT
>NA|TRBJ2-3|few|TRBV6-2/TRBV6-3
CASSYSEVADTQYF
TGTGCCAGCAGTTACTCGGAGGTAGCAGATACGCAGTATTTT
>NA|TRBJ1-1|NA|TRBV7-3
CASSLIRSTNTEAFF
TGTGCCAGCAGCTTAATAAGGTCGACGAACACTGAAGCTTTCTTT
>NA|TRBJ2-3|NA|TRBV24-1
CATSDASTDTQYF
TGTGCCACCAGTGATGCTAGCACAGATACGCAGTATTTT
>TRBD2|TRBJ2-3|few|TRBV9
CASSAGLAGTPHTQYF
TGTGCCAGCAGCGCGGGACTAGCGGGGACCCCGCATACGCAGTATTTT
>TRBD1|TRBJ2-7|few|TRBV7-3
CASSLTGRQGVHEQYF
TGTGCCAGCAGCTTAACAGGAAGACAGGGGGTCCACGAGCAGTACTTC
>NA|TRBJ2-3|NA|TRBV20-1
CSARDPTVDTQYF
TGCAGTGCTAGAGATCCAACAGTGGATACGCAGTATTTT
>TRBD2|TRBJ2-7|few|TRBV7-2
CASSFLAGGNEQYF
TGTGCCAGCAGCTTCCTAGCGGGGGGGAATGAGCAGTACTTC